The TCR beta chain described here comes from a study of blood T cell repertoires in COVID-19. Overall study: Acute and convalescent COVID-19 samples came from the United States, Italy and Spain. T cells, B-cell-depleted T cells, or PBMCs provided the cDNA or gDNA that served as material.

Authors' processing steps: Amplification from reference gene primers served as the basis for estimated nucleated cell counts. Sequencing was performed with immunoSEQ multiplex PCR; in TCRdb, only in-frame clones are kept and a portion is missing. The D gene and trimming were derived from the DNA, and the V and J assignments and clone size from that table. This table holds more than 150,000 clones, 79% found once. Deletions cut 0 bases from V and 6 bases from J, with 10 bases between. CDR3 length equals 15 residues. Germline values: CDR1 KGHDR, CDR2 SFDVKD. The clonotype originates from a man between 60 and 75 years old with active or convalescent COVID-19. V gene TRBV24-1 combines with J gene TRBJ2-2, with a tentative D call TRBD1 (6 bases). Sequencing was done on a sample of peripheral blood. CDR3 in DNA: TGTGCCACCAGTGATTTGGCAGGGGATCCCGGGGAGCTGTTTTTT. The encoded protein is CATSDLAGDPGELFF.